This TCR beta chain was identified in a study of cytomegalovirus exposure and HLA in healthy donors. Study results and limitations: Across donors, sequencing depth was assumed by presence/absence analyses to be roughly uniform. A later analysis, which compared TCR beta chains of equal frequency, found the HLA-associated ones more clonally expanded.

As to this clone: Its antigen is still unknown.

60 Vbeta and 13 Jbeta primers were used in PCR. The data were produced by immunoSEQ multiplex PCR, yet TCRdb's version contains in-frame clones alone and is incomplete. The sample shows roughly 100,000 clones, about 81% of them seen only once. The CDR3 covers 14 residues. Germline V gene lookup returns CDR1 MNHEY and CDR2 SVGAGI. V lost 2 bases, J lost 9 bases, and 11 bases lay in between. Sequences were obtained from PBMCs. The gene calls are TRBV6-5 and TRBJ1-6, with D maybe TRBD1 (5 bases). The sequence came from a man aged 25 to 40 in good health and CMV-seronegative. The CDR3 loop is CASSYRGLVSPLHF. As DNA, the CDR3 is TGTGCCAGCAGTTACCGGGGGTTAGTTTCACCCCTCCACTTT.